Listed below are T cell receptor beta chains from one sample, sequenced in a study of tumor-infiltrating lymphocytes in localized non-small cell lung cancer. Only in-frame clones appear in the TCRdb table, and some are missing; sequencing was by immunoSEQ multiplex PCR. The data show about 16,000 clones, with roughly 70% seen just once and about 9.1% held by the top ten. Input material: lung tumor tissue. Receptor source: a human donor with non-small cell lung cancer. The conserved cysteine and the conserved F or W are not part of the CDR3 here.

j_call,v_call,cdr3_aa
TRBJ1-3,TRBV28,ASSRIGADSGNTIY
TRBJ2-7,TRBV10-3,AIRVSGLRSYEQY
TRBJ2-2,TRBV7-9,ASSPYWGRALGELF
TRBJ1-5,TRBV7-9,ASSLLGQGNQPQH
TRBJ1-5,TRBV19,ASSIFGQPQH
TRBJ2-2,TRBV19,ASSIATTTGELF
TRBJ1-1,TRBV6-6,ATVGTGVNTEAF
TRBJ1-2,TRBV18,ASSEDRAYGYT
TRBJ2-7,TRBV28,ASSRGTASSYEQY
TRBJ1-6,TRBV7-2,ASKPGGSYNSPLH
TRBJ2-7,TRBV5-1,ASRSERAEQY
TRBJ2-5,TRBV7-9,ASTPGVLAGQETQY
TRBJ2-5,TRBV5-1,ASSLGSEETQY
TRBJ2-1,TRBV7-9,ASSGGISYNEQF